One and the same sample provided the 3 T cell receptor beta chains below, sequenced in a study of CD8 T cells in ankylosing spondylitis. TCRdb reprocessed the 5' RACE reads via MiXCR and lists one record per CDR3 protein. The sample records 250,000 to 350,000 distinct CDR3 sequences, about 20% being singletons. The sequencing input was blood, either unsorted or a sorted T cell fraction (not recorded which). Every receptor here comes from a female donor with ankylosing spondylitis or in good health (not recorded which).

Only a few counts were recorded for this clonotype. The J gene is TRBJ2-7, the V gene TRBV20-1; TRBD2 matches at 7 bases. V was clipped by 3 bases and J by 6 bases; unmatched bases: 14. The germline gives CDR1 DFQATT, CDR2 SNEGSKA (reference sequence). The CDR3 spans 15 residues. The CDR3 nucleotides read TGCAGTGCTAGCCTCCTTTCGACTAGCAGGGTCGAGCAGTACTTC. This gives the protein CSASLLSTSRVEQYF.

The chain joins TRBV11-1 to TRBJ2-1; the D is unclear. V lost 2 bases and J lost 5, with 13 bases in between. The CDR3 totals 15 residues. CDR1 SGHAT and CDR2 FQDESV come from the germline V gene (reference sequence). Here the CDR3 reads CASSLNLDLHNEQFF. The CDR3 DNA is TGTGCCAGCAGCTTAAATTTGGACCTACACAATGAGCAGTTCTTC. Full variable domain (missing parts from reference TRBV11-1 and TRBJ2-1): EAEVAQSPRYKITEKSQAVAFWCDPISGHATLYWYRQILGQGPELLVQFQDESVVDDSQLPKDRFSAERLKGVDSTLKIQPAELGDSAMYLCASSLNLDLHNEQFFGPGTRLTVL.

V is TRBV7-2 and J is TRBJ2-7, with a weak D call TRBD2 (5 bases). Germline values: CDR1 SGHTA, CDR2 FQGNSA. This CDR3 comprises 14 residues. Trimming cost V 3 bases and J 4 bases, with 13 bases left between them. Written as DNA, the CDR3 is TGTGCCAGCAGCTTGGTGAAGGGCGGGTACGAGCAGTACTTC. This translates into CASSLVKGGYEQYF.